Here is one T cell receptor (beta chain) with its context. What it binds is unknown. Germline lookup yields CDR1 SEHNR and CDR2 FQNEAQ (reference sequence). Between the trimmed V and J ends, which lost 3 bases and 5 bases, there was a span of 7 bases. The CDR3 is 12 amino acids. The data are from a study of T cells in pancreatic ductal adenocarcinoma. General study results and limits: Unique clonotypes were around 7.6-fold more numerous in blood than in tumor.

The selected patients with pancreatic ductal adenocarcinoma had surgery but no neoadjuvant therapy. Clones were sequenced by immunoSEQ multiplex PCR, and TCRdb holds only the in-frame ones, with some missing. The data show about 98,000 clones, roughly 96% seen once. V gene TRBV7-9 combines with J gene TRBJ2-5, with D unresolved. Sequenced: PBMCs. This sequence was found in a human donor with pancreatic ductal adenocarcinoma. DNA for the CDR3: TGTGCCAGCAGCTTCATCGGGGAGACCCAGTACTTC. Amino acid sequence: CASSFIGETQYF.